This is a list of T cell receptor beta chains from one sample in a study of control samples from healthy donors and cancer patients. Sequenced by immunoSEQ multiplex PCR; TCRdb stores in-frame clones only, minus some. Altogether 120,000 or so clones are present, roughly nine tenths being singletons, with the ten largest covering 7.8%. Sample: blood. The receptors stem from a woman under 30 in good health. Each CDR3 is given with its conserved first and last residue. D genes are given only for firm matches. A clone size is listed for some rows: how often the clone was seen (once, few, many), or a class if it is expanded.

TRBJ2-3 - - TRBV10-2 TGCGCCAGCAGCCTTAGCGGAACTAGCACAGATACGCAGTATTTT CASSLSGTSTDTQYF
TRBJ2-7 - - TRBV21-1 TGTGCCAGCAGCAAAGACGGGACAAGGGTAGCCTACGAGCAGTACTTC CASSKDGTRVAYEQYF
TRBJ2-2 medium-sized - TRBV21-1 TGTGCCAGCAGCATCGTTGACAGGGCTAACACCGGGGAGCTGTTTTTT CASSIVDRANTGELFF
TRBJ2-7 - TRBD1 TRBV15 TGTGCCACCAGCAGAGAAAGCCCGGGACAGTACTACGAGCAGTACTTC CATSRESPGQYYEQYF
TRBJ1-4 - - TRBV7-9 TGTGCCAGCAGCTCCCCGACACCGAGGAATGAAAAACTGTTTTTT CASSSPTPRNEKLFF
TRBJ2-5 - - TRBV4-2 TGTGCCAGCAGCCGATACAGAGAGACCCAGTACTTC CASSRYRETQYF
TRBJ1-3 few TRBD1 TRBV18 TGTGCCAGCTCACCTACTCCCCCCGGGACAGGGGGCTCTGGAAACACCATATATTTT CASSPTPPGTGGSGNTIYF
TRBJ2-5 - - TRBV19 TGTGCCAGTAGTATGGGACTTAGAGAGACCCAGTACTTC CASSMGLRETQYF
TRBJ2-3 - TRBD1 TRBV6-5 TGTGCCAGCAGCGTACAGGGGTCGGATACGCAGTATTTT CASSVQGSDTQYF
TRBJ2-7 - - TRBV7-3 TGTGCCAGCAGCCCCACCCAGCCCGAAATCTATTACGAGCAGTACTTC CASSPTQPEIYYEQYF
TRBJ1-5 - - TRBV2 TGTGCCAGCACCAAAGGGAGCAGGGACCAGCCCCAGCATTTT CASTKGSRDQPQHF
TRBJ1-4 few - TRBV15 TGTGCCACCAGCAGAGATTGGGGCGGACAGCTGAATGAAAAACTGTTTTTT CATSRDWGGQLNEKLFF
TRBJ2-1 - - TRBV28 TGTGCCAGCAAAGGAGGGCAGGGGGGCTACAATGAGCAGTTCTTC CASKGGQGGYNEQFF
TRBJ1-4 once - TRBV28 TGTGCCAGCAGCCCCAGTTGGGCAACTAATGAAAAACTGTTTTTT CASSPSWATNEKLFF